These 8 T cell receptor beta chains were sequenced from one sample in a study of blood T cell repertoires in COVID-19. The assay was immunoSEQ multiplex PCR, and TCRdb's table has in-frame clones only and misses some. The table shows 70,000 or so clones, with 86% occurring only once. Sequenced: peripheral blood. These TCRs come from a man aged 40-49 years with COVID-19, enrolled during active disease.

The chain links TRBV5-1 to TRBJ1-2; D perhaps matches TRBD1 (6 bases). This CDR3 contains 15 residues. The V gene's germline CDR1 is SGHRS and CDR2 YFSETQ. Trimming took off 0 bases at V and 0 bases at J, with 9 bases between the two ends. This CDR3 is CASSLGTVTNYGYTF. In nucleotides, the CDR3 is TGCGCCAGCAGCTTGGGGACAGTAACTAACTATGGCTACACCTTC.

The J gene is TRBJ2-5, the V gene TRBV5-1; 13 nucleotides line up with TRBD2. V lost 4 bases and J lost 3; bases outside the gene matches: 3. The CDR3 sequence is 15 residues long. CDR1 is SGHRS, CDR2 YFSETQ, per germline. The CDR3, as DNA: TGCGCCAGCAGCCCCGGGACTAGCGGGGAAGAGACCCAGTACTTC. Amino acids: CASSPGTSGEETQYF.

This chain links TRBV18 with TRBJ2-5, with D perhaps TRBD1 (5 bases). This CDR3 has 15 residues. Germline CDR1 reads KGHSH; CDR2 reads LQKENI. Trimming removed 1 base at V and 0 bases at J, with 9 bases between. CDR3 nucleotide sequence: TGTGCCAGCTCACCACAGGGGTTTAACCAAGAGACCCAGTACTTC. Translated: CASSPQGFNQETQYF. Filled out from reference TRBV18 and TRBJ2-5, the complete variable domain reads NAGVMQNPRHLVRRRGQEARLRCSPMKGHSHVYWYRQLPEEGLKFMVYLQKENIIDESGMPKERFSAEFPKEGPSILRIQQVVRGDSAAYFCASSPQGFNQETQYFGPGTRLLVL.

CDR3 in amino acids: CASSYLSQPQHF. DNA for the CDR3: TGTGCCAGCAGTTACCTAAGTCAACCCCAGCATTTT. The chain recombines TRBV6-2 or TRBV6-3 with TRBJ1-5; D not resolved. The V end was cut by 2 bases, the J end by 10 bases, with 9 bases between. The CDR3 runs to 12 residues. Looked up from germline, CDR1 is MNHEY and CDR2 is SVGEGT.

The V gene is TRBV9, the J gene TRBJ2-3; 12 bases align to TRBD2. There are 15 residues in the CDR3. CDR1 SGDLS and CDR2 YYNGEE come from the germline V gene. The ends lost 3 bases at V and 2 bases at J; junction bases unmatched: 1. The CDR3 region is CASSGTSGVTDTQYF. CDR3 nucleotide sequence: TGTGCCAGCAGCGGGACTAGCGGGGTCACAGATACGCAGTATTTT.

This clone was seen only once. The chain combines TRBV28 with TRBJ2-2, with D hard to call. The V and J ends lost 3 bases and 9 bases respectively, with 14 bases between them. Looked up from germline, CDR1 is MDHEN and CDR2 is SYDVKM. The CDR3 spans 14 residues. CDR3 sequence: CASSFPGSPRELFF. The CDR3 DNA follows: TGTGCCAGCAGTTTCCCCGGTTCCCCCCGGGAGCTGTTTTTT. Looking up the rest from reference TRBV28 and TRBJ2-2 gives the full variable domain: DVKVTQSSRYLVKRTGEKVFLECVQDMDHENMFWYRQDPGLGLRLIYFSYDVKMKEKGDIPEGYSVSREKKERFSLILESASTNQTSMYLCASSFPGSPRELFFGEGSRLTVL.

The J gene is TRBJ2-5, the V gene TRBV5-1; weak D call: TRBD1 (5 bases). CDR1 is SGHRS, CDR2 YFSETQ, per germline. V shed 2 bases and J shed 5 bases, with 16 bases lying between them. The CDR3 loop spans 15 amino acids. Written as DNA, the CDR3 is TGCGCCAGCAGCTTTCTGGGCGGCGCAGGGGAGACCCAGTACTTC. Residues: CASSFLGGAGETQYF.

J is TRBJ2-5 and V is TRBV9; the match to TRBD2 covers 7 bases. Per the germline V gene, CDR1 is SGDLS and CDR2 is YYNGEE. Trimming cost V 3 bases and J 5 bases; bases outside gene matches: 7. The CDR3 spans 14 residues. The CDR3, as DNA: TGTGCCAGCAGCGCCGGACTAGGCCTCGAGACCCAGTACTTC. It yields the protein CASSAGLGLETQYF.